A single sample gave rise to the 20 T cell receptor beta chains below, sequenced in a study of cytomegalovirus exposure and HLA in healthy donors. Primers for the PCR totalled 60 Vbeta and 13 Jbeta. The assay was immunoSEQ multiplex PCR, and TCRdb's table has in-frame clones only and misses some. The sample comprises about 160,000 clones, 70% to 80% of which are singletons, and under 1.5% rests with the top ten. What was sequenced was PBMCs. The receptors were sampled from a man between 60 and 70 years old in good health and CMV-seronegative.

The rearrangement joins TRBV9 to TRBJ2-2, with 8 bases aligning to TRBD1. V was pared by 4 bases and J by 5 bases, with 7 bases of the junction left unmatched. The CDR3 length is 15 residues. Germline assignment: CDR1 SGDLS and CDR2 YYNGEE. The CDR3 bases are TGTGCCAGCAGCCTCAGGACAGGGACGACCGGGGAGCTGTTTTTT. This translates into CASSLRTGTTGELFF.

The CDR3 nucleotides are TGTGCCAGCAGTTTATCCGCGGATTACCAGCCCCAGCATTTT. This translates into CASSLSADYQPQHF. The rearrangement joins TRBV27 to TRBJ1-5; D is undetermined. V was shortened by 0 bases and J by 7 bases, with 10 bases between the two germline ends. The CDR3 has 14 amino acids. From germline, CDR1 is MNHEY and CDR2 SMNVEV (reference sequence).

This chain joins TRBV28 and TRBJ2-5; TRBD1 agrees at 9 bases. Per germline, CDR1 MDHEN and CDR2 SYDVKM. The CDR3 consists of 16 residues. The V and J ends lost 3 bases and 2 bases, in that order; junction bases with no gene match: 7. This CDR3 reads CASSFQDRGGQETQYF. In DNA, the CDR3 is TGTGCCAGCAGTTTCCAAGACAGGGGGGGTCAAGAGACCCAGTACTTC.

This sequence joins TRBV30 and TRBJ2-3; 9 bases are a match to TRBD2. CDR3 size: 19 residues. Germline CDR1 GTSNPN, CDR2 SVGIG (reference sequence). J was trimmed by 4 bases and V by 0 bases; bases with no gene match: 17. CDR3 DNA: TGTGCCTGGAGTGTACTGATTCAGGGCGGGAGGGGAGGGGCAGATACGCAGTATTTT. Its translation is CAWSVLIQGGRGGADTQYF.

The V call is TRBV10-1, the J call TRBJ2-5; D is unresolved. This CDR3 is 12 amino acids long. Germline V gene lookup returns CDR1 WNHNN and CDR2 SYGVQD (reference sequence). Trimming cost V 4 bases and J 1 base, with 4 bases left between them. As DNA, the CDR3 is TGCGCCAGCAGTGGAGCCCAAGAGACCCAGTACTTC. This codes for CASSGAQETQYF.

The rearrangement links TRBV5-4 to TRBJ2-3; 15 nucleotides match TRBD2. Germline CDR1 reads SGHNT; CDR2 reads YYREEE (reference sequence). J gave up 4 bases and V 2 bases, and 2 bases lay outside the gene matches. This CDR3 has 16 amino acids. CDR3 sequence: CASSFGLAGGADTQYF. In DNA, the CDR3 is TGTGCCAGCAGCTTTGGACTAGCGGGAGGGGCAGATACGCAGTATTTT.

The chain is built from TRBV7-3 and TRBJ2-1, with 8 bases lining up with TRBD1. Germline V gene data show CDR1 as SGHTA and CDR2 as FQGTGA. CDR3 size: 14 residues. After removal of 5 bases from V and 4 bases from J, the junction contained 4 bases not matched to a gene. CDR3 DNA: TGTGCCAGCAGCCCGGGGACAGGATACAATGAGCAGTTCTTC. It encodes CASSPGTGYNEQFF.

This clone was seen more than once but under ten times. The chain is built from TRBV16 and TRBJ2-7, with 13 nucleotides matching TRBD2. J was trimmed by 7 bases and V by 2 bases; bases with no gene match: 11. The length of the CDR3 is 17 residues. Germline loops: CDR1 KGHSY, CDR2 FQNENV. CDR3 DNA: TGTGCCAGCAGCCAACCGAGAAGCACTAGCGGGAGGGGTGAGCAGTACTTC. It is translated as CASSQPRSTSGRGEQYF.

Concerning this clone: Sequence at one end of the junction differs from germline and may be a read error. V and J are TRBV7-2 and TRBJ2-1; TRBD2 agrees at 12 bases. CDR1 is SGHTA, CDR2 FQGNSA, per germline. The CDR3 runs to 15 residues. In nucleotides, the CDR3 is TGCGCCAGCAGCCTTCGACTAGCGGGGGACAATGAGCAGTTCTTC. Amino acids: CASSLRLAGDNEQFF. The whole variable domain, remainder taken from reference TRBV7-2 and TRBJ2-1, is GAGVSQSPSNKVTEKGKDVELRCDPISGHTALYWYRQSLGQGLEFLIYFQGNSAPDKSGLPSDRFSAERTGGSVSTLTIQRTQQEDSAVYLCASSLRLAGDNEQFFGPGTRLTVL.

The rearrangement links TRBV5-6 to TRBJ1-2; 9 bases agree with TRBD1. Unmatched junction bases numbered 12, after V lost 0 bases and J lost 6 bases. The CDR3 sequence is 17 residues long. From germline, CDR1 is SGHDT and CDR2 YYEEEE. The CDR3 sequence: CASSLEEDRGLLHGYTF. The DNA for the CDR3 is TGTGCCAGCAGCTTGGAAGAGGACAGGGGACTCCTCCATGGCTACACCTTC.

The chain has TRBV7-9 and TRBJ2-2, with 14 nucleotides matching TRBD2. The J segment lost 3 bases and the V segment lost 5 bases, leaving 5 bases of the junction unmatched. The germline CDR1 and CDR2 sequences are SEHNR and FQNEAQ (reference sequence). This CDR3 is 17 amino acids long. The CDR3 sequence: CASSKGLAGAYTGELFF. DNA of the CDR3: TGTGCCAGCAGCAAGGGACTAGCGGGGGCCTACACCGGGGAGCTGTTTTTT.

V and J are TRBV19 and TRBJ2-3, with D uncertain. CDR3 length equals 12 residues. Germline CDR1 reads LNHDA; CDR2 reads SQIVND (reference sequence). The V gene lost 2 bases and the J gene lost 5 bases, with 5 bases spanning the gap. CDR3 nucleotides: TGTGCCAGTAGTATAACTCGAGATACGCAGTATTTT. Translated: CASSITRDTQYF.

V is TRBV18 and J is TRBJ2-1; D remains unclear. The CDR3 loop spans 14 amino acids. Germline V gene sequence: CDR1 KGHSH, CDR2 LQKENI. Trimming took off 5 bases at V and 3 bases at J, with 11 bases between the two ends. The CDR3 DNA sequence: TGTGCCAGCTCAAGGCAGGCGTACTACAATGAGCAGTTCTTC. As protein: CASSRQAYYNEQFF.

This clone was seen once. This chain links TRBV5-1 with TRBJ1-2, with 7 nucleotides matching TRBD1. The J segment lost 4 bases and the V segment lost 2 bases, leaving 8 bases of the junction unmatched. Germline V gene data show CDR1 as SGHRS and CDR2 as YFSETQ. This CDR3 has 15 amino acids. Here the CDR3 reads CASSFQGQALYGYTF. CDR3 bases: TGCGCCAGCAGCTTCCAAGGACAGGCCCTCTATGGCTACACCTTC.

This clone was seen only a few times. The chain employs TRBV28 and TRBJ2-7; perhaps TRBD1 as D (7 bases). The ends were cut back, 7 bases at V and 2 bases at J, with 15 bases in the middle. Germline CDR1 reads MDHEN; CDR2 reads SYDVKM. The CDR3 is 14 amino acids. CDR3 region: CASTGAGGTYEQYF. As DNA, the CDR3 is TGTGCCAGCACGGGGGCAGGGGGTACCTACGAGCAGTACTTC. Full variable domain (rest looked up from reference TRBV28 and TRBJ2-7): DVKVTQSSRYLVKRTGEKVFLECVQDMDHENMFWYRQDPGLGLRLIYFSYDVKMKEKGDIPEGYSVSREKKERFSLILESASTNQTSMYLCASTGAGGTYEQYFGPGTRLTVT.

The rearrangement uses TRBV7-6 and TRBJ2-7; 10 bases are a match to TRBD2. The CDR3 length is 15 residues. CDR1 is SGHVS and CDR2 is FNYEAQ in the germline V gene. With V trimmed by 1 base and J by 3 bases, 3 bases remained unmatched. The DNA of the CDR3 is TGTGCCAGCAGCTTAGAAAGCGGGAGGGGCTACGAGCAGTACTTC. It translates to CASSLESGRGYEQYF.

The rearrangement uses TRBV5-3 and TRBJ1-5, with TRBD1 matching over 7 bases. TRBV5-3 is sorted into the ORF group, with uncertain function. This CDR3 has 17 residues. Losses at the gene ends were 0 bases for V and 6 bases for J; bases not matched to a gene: 12. CDR3 amino acids: CARSLENRGFGSQPQHF. DNA of the CDR3: TGTGCCAGAAGCTTGGAGAACAGGGGTTTCGGAAGTCAGCCCCAGCATTTT.

The rearrangement links TRBV30 to TRBJ1-3; TRBD1 matches 8 bases. This CDR3 has 13 amino acids. From germline, CDR1 is GTSNPN and CDR2 SVGIG (reference sequence). J lost 5 bases, V lost 1 base, and 1 base had no gene match. The CDR3 DNA reads as TGTGCCTGGAGTGGGACAGGGCGAAACACCATATATTTT. As protein: CAWSGTGRNTIYF. Variable domain in full (rest from reference TRBV30 and TRBJ1-3): SQTIHQWPATLVQPVGSPLSLECTVEGTSNPNLYWYRQAAGRGLQLLFYSVGIGQISSEVPQNLSASRPQDRQFILSSKKLLLSDSGFYLCAWSGTGRNTIYFGEGSWLTVV.

DNA of the CDR3: TGTGCCAGCTCACGGACAGGGGACATGAACACTGAAGCTTTCTTT. This translates into CASSRTGDMNTEAFF. The V gene is TRBV18, the J gene TRBJ1-1, with 9 bases aligning to TRBD1. There are 15 residues in the CDR3. Germline V gene sequence: CDR1 KGHSH, CDR2 LQKENI. The V segment lost 4 bases and the J segment 0 bases; nucleotides outside the gene matches: 3.

This clone was observed a single time. The V and J genes are TRBV29-1 and TRBJ2-3; a weak D match, TRBD1 (5 bases). CDR1 is SQVTM and CDR2 is ANQGSEA in the germline V gene. V gave up 6 bases and J gave up 4 bases, with 14 bases separating them. This CDR3 is 13 amino acids long. CDR3 bases: TGCAGCGTAACCAGGGAATTGGCAGATACGCAGTATTTT. Amino acids: CSVTRELADTQYF.